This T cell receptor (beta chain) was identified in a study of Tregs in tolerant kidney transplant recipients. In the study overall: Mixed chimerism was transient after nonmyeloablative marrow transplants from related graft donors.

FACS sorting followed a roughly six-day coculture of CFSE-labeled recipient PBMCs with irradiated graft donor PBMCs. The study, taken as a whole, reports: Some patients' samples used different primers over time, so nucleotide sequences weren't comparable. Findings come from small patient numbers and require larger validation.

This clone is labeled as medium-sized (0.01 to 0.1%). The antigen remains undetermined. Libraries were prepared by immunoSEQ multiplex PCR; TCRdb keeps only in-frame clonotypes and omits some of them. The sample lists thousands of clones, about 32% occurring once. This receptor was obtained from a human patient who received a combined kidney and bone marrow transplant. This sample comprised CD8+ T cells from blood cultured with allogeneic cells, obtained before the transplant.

The CDR3 is CASSVTPGLEGEQYF. CDR3 coding DNA: TGTGCCAGCAGCGTAACCCCCGGACTAGAAGGCGAGCAGTACTTC. V is TRBV9 and J is TRBJ2-7, with TRBD2 matching 7 bases. The CDR3 has 15 amino acids. Germline CDR1 and CDR2: SGDLS and YYNGEE. With 1 base clipped from V and 6 bases from J, the junction kept 10 bases outside the gene matches.